This T cell receptor (beta chain) was profiled in a study of T cells after somatic rescue of genetic block. The assay was immunoSEQ multiplex PCR, and TCRdb's table has in-frame clones only and misses some. The sample shows roughly 65,000 clones, under 95% of them seen only once. Germline trimming cut 6 bases from V and 3 bases from J; bases unmatched to any gene: 4. CDR3 length: 14 amino acids. The germline CDR1 and CDR2 sequences are MNHEY and SMNVEV (reference sequence). The sample comprised peripheral blood mononuclear cells (PBMCs). The TCR comes from a man in his forties. This chain uses TRBV27 with TRBJ2-7, with TRBD1 identical over 11 bases. CDR3 region: CASSSGTGGYEQYF. The CDR3 DNA follows: TGTGCCAGCAGCTCCGGGACAGGGGGCTACGAGCAGTACTTC.